A single sample gave rise to the 30 T cell receptor beta chains below, sequenced in a study of blood T cell repertoires in COVID-19. The data were produced by immunoSEQ multiplex PCR, yet TCRdb's version contains in-frame clones alone and is incomplete. The sample shows fewer than 300,000 clones, more than 85% of them seen only once. Input material: peripheral blood. The receptors were sampled from a woman younger than 45 with COVID-19, enrolled during active disease.

In its sample, this clone was seen once. This chain connects TRBV6-5 to TRBJ1-1, with D possibly TRBD1 on 6 matching bases. V lost 2 bases, J lost 2 bases, and 12 bases lay in between. CDR3 length equals 15 residues. Germline assignment: CDR1 MNHEY and CDR2 SVGAGI. The CDR3 DNA reads TGTGCCAGCAGTTACGGAGGACAGATTAACACTGAAGCTTTCTTT. It is translated as CASSYGGQINTEAFF.

This chain connects TRBV27 to TRBJ2-3; 7 bases line up with TRBD1. The CDR3 runs 15 residues. CDR1 is MNHEY, CDR2 SMNVEV, per germline (reference sequence). V lost 4 bases, J lost 1 base, and 5 bases stayed unmatched. CDR3 sequence: CASSSRQGGTDTQYF. In DNA, the CDR3 is TGTGCCAGCAGTTCTAGACAGGGAGGCACAGATACGCAGTATTTT.

This chain joins TRBV27 and TRBJ2-1; 8 bases line up with TRBD2. Unmatched junction bases numbered 7, after V lost 2 bases and J lost 4 bases. This CDR3 is 16 amino acids long. Germline-derived CDR1 and CDR2 are MNHEY and SMNVEV (reference sequence). The CDR3 nucleotides are TGTGCCAGCAGTTTAGTGGCTAGCGGGCCTTACAATGAGCAGTTCTTC. It is translated as CASSLVASGPYNEQFF.

Note on this clone: Germline and junction disagree at one end, which may indicate a read error. The chain carries TRBV6-6 and TRBJ1-5; D not certain. The CDR3 spans 13 residues. Germline-derived CDR1 and CDR2 are MNHNY and SVGAGI (reference sequence). CDR3 bases: TGTGCCAGCAGTTACTCGAGCAAGCAGCCCCAGCATTTT. It is translated as CASSYSSKQPQHF.

The V call is TRBV11-2, the J call TRBJ2-5, with 9 bases fitting TRBD2. This CDR3 has 15 amino acids. Germline V gives CDR1 SGHAT, CDR2 FQNNGV. The V segment lost 1 base and the J segment 5 bases; nucleotides outside the gene matches: 5. This chain's CDR3 is CASSLGSGSLETQYF. For the CDR3, the DNA is TGTGCCAGCAGCTTAGGTAGCGGGAGTTTGGAGACCCAGTACTTC.

The chain couples TRBV28 to TRBJ1-5; 7 bases fit TRBD1. The CDR3 is 15 amino acids. Per the germline V gene, CDR1 is MDHEN and CDR2 is SYDVKM. J lost 1 base, V lost 5 bases, and 5 bases had no gene match. CDR3 sequence: CASSHRGESNQPQHF. The CDR3 bases are TGTGCCAGCAGTCACAGGGGCGAGAGCAATCAGCCCCAGCATTTT.

The chain combines TRBV5-6 with TRBJ2-1; D might be TRBD1 (6 bases). The CDR3 is made up of 15 amino acids. Germline CDR1 and CDR2: SGHDT and YYEEEE. Trimming left V 2 bases short and J 4 bases short, with 13 bases between. CDR3 region: CASSFTGSLYNEQFF. The CDR3 region has the DNA TGTGCCAGCAGCTTTACAGGGTCCCTGTACAATGAGCAGTTCTTC.

V gene TRBV6-5 combines with J gene TRBJ1-2; 8 bases map to TRBD1. CDR1 is MNHEY, CDR2 SVGAGI, per germline. J gave up 8 bases and V 6 bases, and 11 bases lay outside the gene matches. This CDR3 has 14 amino acids. CDR3 protein: CASRVDRAKGGYTF. CDR3 bases: TGTGCCAGCAGGGTGGACAGGGCTAAGGGAGGCTACACCTTC.

J is TRBJ2-2 and V is TRBV28, with 8 bases identical to TRBD1. The CDR3 runs 18 residues. V trimming: 5 bases; J trimming: 0 bases; junction bases outside the gene matches: 11. Looked up from germline, CDR1 is MDHEN and CDR2 is SYDVKM. The CDR3, as DNA: TGTGCCAGCAGTCTAGGGGGGTTGACAGGGGCGAACACCGGGGAGCTGTTTTTT. Translating gives CASSLGGLTGANTGELFF.

The genes are TRBV18 and TRBJ2-2; D is perhaps TRBD1 (6 bases). Germline V CDR1 and CDR2: KGHSH, LQKENI. The CDR3 consists of 16 residues. V lost 3 bases, J lost 5 bases, and 16 bases lay in between. The CDR3 DNA is TGTGCCAGCTCACCGCAACTAACAGGGAGTACCGGGGAGCTGTTTTTT. It specifies CASSPQLTGSTGELFF.

The chain combines TRBV5-6 with TRBJ2-5, with D possibly TRBD1 on 5 matching bases. The CDR3 is 13 residues long. Trimming removed 0 bases from V and 4 bases from J, with 7 bases in between. Germline V lookup: CDR1 SGHDT, CDR2 YYEEEE. The CDR3 reads CASSLGRGETQYF. CDR3 sequence (DNA): TGTGCCAGCAGCTTGGGAAGGGGAGAGACCCAGTACTTC.

This clone was found a few times. The chain couples TRBV3-1 (or the pseudogene TRBV3-2) to TRBJ2-1; TRBD1 is a possible D gene (5 bases). Germline assignment: CDR1 LGHDT and CDR2 YNNKEL (reference sequence). This CDR3 contains 13 residues. The V end was cut by 6 bases, the J end by 4 bases, with 10 bases between. The CDR3 here is CASRETGYNEQFF. DNA of the CDR3: TGTGCCAGCAGAGAAACAGGTTACAATGAGCAGTTCTTC.

The CDR3 region is CASSPRKDRANYGYTF. The CDR3 nucleotides are TGTGCCAGTAGCCCCCGAAAAGACAGGGCTAACTATGGCTACACCTTC. The chain links TRBV19 to TRBJ1-2; 7 nucleotides match TRBD1. This CDR3 region has 16 residues. Looked up from germline, CDR1 is LNHDA and CDR2 is SQIVND (reference sequence). J lost 0 bases, V lost 6 bases, and 10 bases had no gene match.

About this clone itself: Other DNA sequences in the sample encode the same CDR3. The chain is built from TRBV5-1 and TRBJ1-2, with D possibly being TRBD1 (6 bases). The CDR3 is 13 amino acids. Trimming took 4 bases from V and 5 from J, leaving 12 bases between them. In germline, CDR1 is SGHRS, CDR2 YFSETQ. CDR3 sequence (DNA): TGCGCCAGCAGCCCGGACAGAGTTTATGGCTACACCTTC. This gives the protein CASSPDRVYGYTF.

The chain carries TRBV21-1 and TRBJ2-7; the tabulated D call, TRBD2, remains unverified against the DNA. TRBV21-1 is an annotated pseudogene. The CDR3 totals 10 residues. CDR3 sequence (DNA): TGTGCCACCTCGTCCCGGGAGCAGTACTTC. This gives the protein CATSSREQYF.

The chain is built from TRBV7-9 and TRBJ2-1, with D unresolved. CDR1 is SEHNR, CDR2 FQNEAQ, per germline (reference sequence). V was pared by 0 bases and J by 9 bases, with 6 bases between. CDR3 length: 12 residues. The CDR3 bases are TGTGCCAGCAGCTTAGCAGTTAGTGAGCAGTTCTTC. Protein sequence: CASSLAVSEQFF.

V and J are TRBV10-3 and TRBJ2-1, with 7 bases identical to TRBD1. The J segment lost 2 bases and the V segment lost 4 bases, leaving 5 bases of the junction unmatched. This CDR3 is built from 15 residues. From germline, CDR1 is ENHRY and CDR2 SYGVKD. The CDR3 region is CAISVGGQAYNEQFF. CDR3 DNA sequence: TGTGCCATCAGTGTTGGAGGACAGGCCTACAATGAGCAGTTCTTC.

V and J are TRBV19 and TRBJ1-1, with a possible D match to TRBD1 (6 bases). Germline V gene sequence: CDR1 LNHDA, CDR2 SQIVND (reference sequence). The V end was cut by 2 bases, the J end by 2 bases, with 12 bases between. This CDR3 has 15 amino acids. The CDR3 region is CASSIQTGINTEAFF. The CDR3, as DNA: TGTGCCAGTAGTATACAGACAGGAATTAACACTGAAGCTTTCTTT.

Only a few counts were recorded for this clone. In DNA, the CDR3 is TGTGCCAGCAGTGAAAGGGCAGGTCAAGGGGATGAAAAACTGTTTTTT. This codes for CASSERAGQGDEKLFF. The chain is built from TRBV6-1 and TRBJ1-4; D is possibly TRBD1 (5 bases). The CDR3 consists of 16 residues. CDR1 and CDR2 (germline): MNHNS, SASEGT. With 2 bases removed from V and 6 bases from J, the gap between germline ends came to 16 bases.

This clone was detected only once. V gene TRBV3-1 (or the pseudogene TRBV3-2) combines with J gene TRBJ1-2; a possible D gene is TRBD1 (5 bases). This CDR3 is 13 amino acids long. V lost 2 bases and J 5 bases, leaving 9 bases between the germline ends. Germline V CDR1 and CDR2: LGHDT, YNNKEL (reference sequence). The DNA of the CDR3 is TGTGCCAGCAGCCAACCAGGGTGGTATGGCTACACCTTC. This translates into CASSQPGWYGYTF.

The chain is built from TRBV6-6 and TRBJ2-1, with D tentatively TRBD2 (5 bases). The V and J ends lost 0 bases and 10 bases respectively, with 7 bases between them. CDR1 and CDR2 (germline): MNHNY, SVGAGI (reference sequence). The CDR3 covers 12 residues. The CDR3 nucleotides read TGTGCCAGCAGTTACTCCTCTAGCGAGCAGTTCTTC. Its translation is CASSYSSSEQFF.

J is TRBJ2-4 and V is TRBV30, with 14 bases lining up with TRBD2. The V gene end was trimmed by 3 bases and the J gene end by 0 bases; junction bases not matched to a gene: 7. Looked up from germline, CDR1 is GTSNPN and CDR2 is SVGIG (reference sequence). The CDR3 covers 18 residues. The CDR3 nucleotides are TGTGCCTGGAGAGGGACTAGCGGGAGTGGGGCAGCCAAAAACATTCAGTACTTC. Residues: CAWRGTSGSGAAKNIQYF.

The V and J genes are TRBV6-6 and TRBJ2-7, with 9 bases identical to TRBD1. Looked up from germline, CDR1 is MNHNY and CDR2 is SVGAGI (reference sequence). The CDR3 is made up of 15 amino acids. The V gene end was trimmed by 4 bases and the J gene end by 2 bases; junction bases not matched to a gene: 6. Here the CDR3 reads CASSSRDRATYEQYF. The CDR3 DNA follows: TGTGCCAGCAGTTCCCGGGACAGGGCCACCTACGAGCAGTACTTC.

The chain has TRBV6-5 and TRBJ2-7; D perhaps matches TRBD1 (7 bases). The CDR3 runs to 14 residues. Trimming stripped 6 bases from V and 3 bases from J, with 15 bases between. Germline CDR1 MNHEY, CDR2 SVGAGI. CDR3 sequence: CASSRRQGGYEQYF. Written as DNA, the CDR3 is TGTGCCAGCAGCAGACGACAGGGAGGCTACGAGCAGTACTTC.

The chain employs TRBV23-1 and TRBJ1-4, with a tentative D call TRBD1 (5 bases). TRBV23-1 is reported as an ORF; its role is uncertain. V was cut by 10 bases and J by 8 bases, with 20 bases left in between. The CDR3 runs 14 residues. The CDR3 DNA sequence: TGCGCCACCAAGCTTCGGGGCCGGGGGGAAAAACTGTTTTTT. Translated: CATKLRGRGEKLFF.

The chain combines TRBV27 with TRBJ2-2; 9 nucleotides match TRBD2. This CDR3 is built from 17 residues. V gave up 5 bases and J gave up 6 bases; unmatched junction bases: 13. The germline CDR1 and CDR2 sequences are MNHEY and SMNVEV (reference sequence). This CDR3 reads CASSLLTAGGPSGELFF. The CDR3 bases are TGTGCCAGCAGTCTACTTACGGCGGGAGGGCCTTCCGGGGAGCTGTTTTTT.

The chain combines TRBV27 with TRBJ2-1; possible D gene TRBD1, 5 bases. Germline V lookup: CDR1 MNHEY, CDR2 SMNVEV (reference sequence). V gave up 5 bases and J gave up 3 bases, with 14 bases separating them. The CDR3 has 15 residues. CDR3 bases: TGTGCCAGCAGTCAGAGACAGCTTCTCTACAATGAGCAGTTCTTC. The encoded protein is CASSQRQLLYNEQFF.

V and J are TRBV19 and TRBJ1-2; D is undetermined. Per germline, CDR1 LNHDA and CDR2 SQIVND (reference sequence). The V end lost 5 bases, the J end lost 7 bases, and 11 bases lay between the germline ends. CDR3 size: 12 residues. CDR3 protein: CASSLGFSGYTF. The CDR3 DNA follows: TGTGCCAGTAGTCTCGGGTTCTCTGGCTACACCTTC.

The CDR3 loop is CASSQAGAAQGMYSPLHF. The CDR3 nucleotides read TGTGCCAGCAGCCAAGCTGGGGCCGCACAGGGCATGTACTCACCCCTCCACTTT. The chain recombines TRBV4-2 with TRBJ1-6; possible D gene TRBD1, 6 bases. The length of the CDR3 is 18 residues. Germline values: CDR1 LGHNA, CDR2 YNFKEQ. Trimming removed 1 base at V and 10 bases at J, with 23 bases between.

This rearrangement joins TRBV2 to TRBJ2-7, with D perhaps TRBD2 (6 bases). This CDR3 region has 14 residues. The V end was cut by 2 bases, the J end by 2 bases, with 10 bases between. From germline, CDR1 is SNHLY and CDR2 FYNNEI. The CDR3 region is CASSETREPYEQYF. CDR3 bases: TGTGCCAGCAGTGAAACACGGGAGCCCTACGAGCAGTACTTC.